This entry describes one T cell receptor (beta chain). Its target is not known. TCRdb's table, derived via immunoSEQ multiplex PCR, lists solely in-frame clones and lacks some. The sample contains some 98,000 clones, less than 90% of which appear only once. The CDR3 has 17 residues. Trimming took off 3 bases at V and 0 bases at J, with 17 bases between the two ends. In germline, CDR1 is SEHNR, CDR2 FQNEAQ (reference sequence). This sample is part of a study of cytomegalovirus exposure and HLA in healthy donors. Findings and caveats of the study: First-cohort TCR clusters tended to co-occur in the 95 to 150 validation repertoires, a later analysis found. Accounts indicate the classifier identified cytomegalovirus status with strong specificity and sensitivity.

While the first cohort had 600 to 850 subjects, the donors belonged to the separate validation cohort of over a hundred subjects. The TCR sequence derives from a man aged 18 to 29 in good health and CMV-seropositive. The material sequenced was PBMCs. V and J are TRBV7-9 and TRBJ1-1, with D perhaps TRBD1 (6 bases). DNA for the CDR3: TGTGCCAGCAGCTTGGACGGGTGGGGGCAAATGAACACTGAAGCTTTCTTT. Translating gives CASSLDGWGQMNTEAFF.